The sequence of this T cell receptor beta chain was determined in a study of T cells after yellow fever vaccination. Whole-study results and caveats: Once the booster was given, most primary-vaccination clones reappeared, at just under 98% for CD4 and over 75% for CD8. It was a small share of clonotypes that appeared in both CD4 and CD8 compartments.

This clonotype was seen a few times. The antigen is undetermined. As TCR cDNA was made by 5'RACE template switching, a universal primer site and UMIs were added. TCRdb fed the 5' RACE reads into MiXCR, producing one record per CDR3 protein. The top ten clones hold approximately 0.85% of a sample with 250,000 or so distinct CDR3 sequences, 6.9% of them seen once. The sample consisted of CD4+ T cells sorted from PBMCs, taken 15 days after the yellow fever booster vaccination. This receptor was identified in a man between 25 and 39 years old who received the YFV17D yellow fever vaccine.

The chain's CDR3 is CASSLDRGTNNEQFF. CDR3 sequence (DNA): TGTGCCAGCAGCTTAGATCGGGGGACGAACAATGAGCAGTTCTTC. V is TRBV11-3 and J is TRBJ2-1, with D tentatively TRBD2 (6 bases). Germline lookup yields CDR1 SGHNT and CDR2 YENEEA. This CDR3 has 15 amino acids. Trimming took 0 bases from V and 5 from J, leaving 11 bases between them.